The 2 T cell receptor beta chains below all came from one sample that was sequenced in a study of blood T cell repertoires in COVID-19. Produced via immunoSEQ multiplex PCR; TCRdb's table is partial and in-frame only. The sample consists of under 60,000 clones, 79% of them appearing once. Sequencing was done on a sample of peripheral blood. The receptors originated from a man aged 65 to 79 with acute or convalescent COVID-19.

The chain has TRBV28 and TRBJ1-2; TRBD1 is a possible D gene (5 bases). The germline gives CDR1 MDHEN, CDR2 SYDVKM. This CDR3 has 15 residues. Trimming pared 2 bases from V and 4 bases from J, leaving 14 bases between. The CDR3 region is CASSLNLGRSYGYTF. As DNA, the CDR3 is TGTGCCAGCAGTTTAAATTTGGGGCGCAGCTATGGCTACACCTTC.

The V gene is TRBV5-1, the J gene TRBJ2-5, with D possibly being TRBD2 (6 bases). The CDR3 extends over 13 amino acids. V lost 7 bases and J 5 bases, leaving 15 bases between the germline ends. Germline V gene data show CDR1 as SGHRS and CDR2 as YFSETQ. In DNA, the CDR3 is TGCGCCAGCCGTGGGACTCCCGGGGAGACCCAGTACTTC. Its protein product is CASRGTPGETQYF.